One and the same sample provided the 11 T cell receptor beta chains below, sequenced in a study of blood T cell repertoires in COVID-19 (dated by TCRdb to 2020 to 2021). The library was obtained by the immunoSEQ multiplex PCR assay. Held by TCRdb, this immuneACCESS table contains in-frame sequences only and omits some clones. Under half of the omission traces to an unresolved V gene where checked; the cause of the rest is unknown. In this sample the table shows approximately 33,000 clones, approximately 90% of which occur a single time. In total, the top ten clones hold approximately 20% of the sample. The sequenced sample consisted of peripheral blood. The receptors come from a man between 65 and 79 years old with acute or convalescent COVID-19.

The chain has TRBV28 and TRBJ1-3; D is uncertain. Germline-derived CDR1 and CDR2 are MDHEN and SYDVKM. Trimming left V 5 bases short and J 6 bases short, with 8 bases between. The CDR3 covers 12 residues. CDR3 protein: CASSPPLNTIYF. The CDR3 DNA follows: TGTGCCAGCAGTCCTCCCTTAAACACCATATATTTT.

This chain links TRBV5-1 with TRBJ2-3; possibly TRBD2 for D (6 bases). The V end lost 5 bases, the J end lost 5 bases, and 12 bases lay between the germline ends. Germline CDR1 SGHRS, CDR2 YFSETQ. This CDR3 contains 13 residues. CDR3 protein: CASRALGGDTQYF. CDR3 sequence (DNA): TGCGCCAGCAGGGCTTTGGGAGGAGATACGCAGTATTTT.

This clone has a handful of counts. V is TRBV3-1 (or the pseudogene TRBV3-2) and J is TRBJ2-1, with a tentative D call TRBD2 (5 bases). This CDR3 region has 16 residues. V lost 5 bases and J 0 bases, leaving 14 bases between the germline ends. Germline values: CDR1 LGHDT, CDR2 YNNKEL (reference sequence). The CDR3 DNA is TGTGCCAGCAGCTTCAGAGGGCGGAGCTCCTACAATGAGCAGTTCTTC. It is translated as CASSFRGRSSYNEQFF.

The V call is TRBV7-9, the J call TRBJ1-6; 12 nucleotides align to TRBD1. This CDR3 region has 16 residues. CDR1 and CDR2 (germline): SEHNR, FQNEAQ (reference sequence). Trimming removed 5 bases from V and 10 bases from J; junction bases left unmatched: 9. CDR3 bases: TGTGCCAGCAGCCCGGGGGGACAGGGGGCGAGGTCACCCCTCCACTTT. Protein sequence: CASSPGGQGARSPLHF.

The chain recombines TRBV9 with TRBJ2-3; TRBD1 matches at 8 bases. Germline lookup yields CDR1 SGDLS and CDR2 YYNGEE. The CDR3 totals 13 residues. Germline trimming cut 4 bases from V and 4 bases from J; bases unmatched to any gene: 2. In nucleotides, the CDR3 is TGTGCCAGCAGCTCAGGGGGCCCAGATACGCAGTATTTT. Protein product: CASSSGGPDTQYF.

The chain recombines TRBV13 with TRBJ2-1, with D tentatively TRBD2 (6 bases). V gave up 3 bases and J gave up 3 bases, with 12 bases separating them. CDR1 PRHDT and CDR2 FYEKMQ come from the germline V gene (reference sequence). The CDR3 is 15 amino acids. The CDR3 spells CASSFGLSSYNEQFF. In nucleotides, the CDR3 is TGTGCCAGCAGCTTTGGACTATCCAGCTACAATGAGCAGTTCTTC. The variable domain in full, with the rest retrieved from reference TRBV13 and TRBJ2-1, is AAGVIQSPRHLIKEKRETATLKCYPIPRHDTVYWYQQGPGQDPQFLISFYEKMQSDKGSIPDRFSAQQFSDYHSELNMSSLELGDSALYFCASSFGLSSYNEQFFGPGTRLTVL.

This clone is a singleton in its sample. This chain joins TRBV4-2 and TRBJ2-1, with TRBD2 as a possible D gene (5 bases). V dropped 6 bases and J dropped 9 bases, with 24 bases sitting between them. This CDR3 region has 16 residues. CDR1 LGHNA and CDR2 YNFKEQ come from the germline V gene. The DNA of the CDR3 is TGTGCCAGCAGGCCCGAGACGCCCTCGGGGAATGGTGAGCAGTTCTTC. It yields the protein CASRPETPSGNGEQFF.

This CDR3 is CASSPYTGELFF. The CDR3 nucleotides are TGTGCCAGCAGCCCCTACACCGGGGAGCTGTTTTTT. This chain connects TRBV11-3 to TRBJ2-2; D remains ambiguous. Deletions cut 5 bases from V and 3 bases from J, with 4 bases between. CDR1 and CDR2 (germline): SGHNT, YENEEA. There are 12 residues in the CDR3.

The CDR3 bases are TGTGCCAGCAGCTTCGATTGGACTAGCGGGATCGAGACCCAGTACTTC. It is translated as CASSFDWTSGIETQYF. The chain links TRBV11-1 to TRBJ2-5, with TRBD2 identical over 12 bases. V dropped 3 bases and J dropped 5; count of bases not matched to a gene: 7. Per germline, CDR1 SGHAT and CDR2 FQDESV (reference sequence). This CDR3 comprises 16 residues.

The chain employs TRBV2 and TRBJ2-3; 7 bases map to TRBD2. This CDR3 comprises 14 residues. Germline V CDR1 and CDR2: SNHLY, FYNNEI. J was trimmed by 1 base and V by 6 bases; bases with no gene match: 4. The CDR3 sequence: CASREREGTDTQYF. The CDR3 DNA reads TGTGCCAGCAGGGAGCGGGAAGGCACAGATACGCAGTATTTT.

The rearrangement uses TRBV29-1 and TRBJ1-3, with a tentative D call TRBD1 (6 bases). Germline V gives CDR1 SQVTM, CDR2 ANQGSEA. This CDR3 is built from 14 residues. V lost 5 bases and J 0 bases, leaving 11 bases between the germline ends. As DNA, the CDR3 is TGCAGCGTTCGGACAGTCAACTCTGGAAACACCATATATTTT. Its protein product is CSVRTVNSGNTIYF.